The present TCR beta chain was sequenced within a study of blood T cell repertoires in COVID-19. Participants had their cohort set by participant-reported clinical history. Only in-frame clones appear in the TCRdb table, and some are missing; sequencing was by immunoSEQ multiplex PCR. The top ten clones hold about 2.2% of a sample with over 250,000 clones, 80% to 90% of them seen once. V was shortened by 4 bases and J by 0 bases, with 15 bases between the two germline ends. The length of the CDR3 is 16 residues. The germline V gene has CDR1 SGHDN and CDR2 FVKESK. The receptor comes from a young woman who had recovered from COVID-19. This rearrangement joins TRBV14 to TRBJ1-2; weak D call: TRBD1 (6 bases). The sample consisted of PBMCs or T cells enriched from blood (not recorded which). The CDR3 bases are TGTGCCAGCAGCCGAACACAGGGACCAACTAACTATGGCTACACCTTC. Its translation is CASSRTQGPTNYGYTF.